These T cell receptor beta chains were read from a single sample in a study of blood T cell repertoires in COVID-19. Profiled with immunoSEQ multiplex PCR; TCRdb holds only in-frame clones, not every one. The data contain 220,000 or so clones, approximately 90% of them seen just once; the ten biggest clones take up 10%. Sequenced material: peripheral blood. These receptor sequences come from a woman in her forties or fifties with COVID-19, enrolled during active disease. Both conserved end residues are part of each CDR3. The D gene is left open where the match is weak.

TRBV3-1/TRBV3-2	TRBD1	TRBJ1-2	CASSPRTGIYGYTF
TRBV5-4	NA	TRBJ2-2	CASSLKETGELFF
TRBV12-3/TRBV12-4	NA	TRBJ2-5	CASSPLQETQYF
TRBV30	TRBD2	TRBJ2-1	CAWTYSTSGGYDEQFF
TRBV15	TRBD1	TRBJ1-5	CATSRNSGGGQPQHF
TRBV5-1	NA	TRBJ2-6	CASSLGTGANVLTF
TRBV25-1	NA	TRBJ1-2	CASSLGPYGYTF
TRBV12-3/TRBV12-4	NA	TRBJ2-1	CASSSNSLGQFF
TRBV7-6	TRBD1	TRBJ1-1	CASSYHLGRTGAGYTEAFF
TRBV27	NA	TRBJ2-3	CASRTVTDTQYF
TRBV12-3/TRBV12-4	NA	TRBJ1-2	CASSKFLRDGYTF
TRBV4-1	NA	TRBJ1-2	CASSQGIENYGYTF
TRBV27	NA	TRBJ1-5	CASSLARSNQPQHF
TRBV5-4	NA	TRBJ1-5	CASSSQGSTQPQHF
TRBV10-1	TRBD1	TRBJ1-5	CASSAARQGKAQHF
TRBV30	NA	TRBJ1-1	CAGQQGVGNTEAFF
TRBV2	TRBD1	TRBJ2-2	CASRDRGTGELFF
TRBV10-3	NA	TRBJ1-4	CAISQGEKLFF
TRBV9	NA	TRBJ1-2	CASRDRSYGYTF
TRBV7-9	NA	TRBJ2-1	CASSFPSGYEQFF
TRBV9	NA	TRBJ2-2	CASSPLGRDTGELFF
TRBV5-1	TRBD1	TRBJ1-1	CASSLPGQNEAFF
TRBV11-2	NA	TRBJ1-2	CASSFLSLGHGYTF
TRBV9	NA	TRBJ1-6	CASSLQDTLYNSPLHF
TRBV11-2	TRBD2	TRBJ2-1	CASSSTLGGEPWAQFF
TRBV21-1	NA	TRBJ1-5	CASKGLLPGSNQPQHF
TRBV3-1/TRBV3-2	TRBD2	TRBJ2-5	CASSQTGGETQYF